This T cell receptor (beta chain) was observed in a study of blood T cell repertoires in COVID-19. Study-wide background: COVID-19 samples collected from the United States, Italy and Spain covered acute and convalescent phases. PBMCs, B-cell-depleted T cells, or T cells provided the cDNA or gDNA that made up the material.

Sequenced by immunoSEQ multiplex PCR; TCRdb stores in-frame clones only, minus some. The table has about 200,000 clones, almost 85% seen once; the top ten hold around 2.5%. V lost 3 bases, J lost 2 bases, and 5 bases stayed unmatched. Per the germline V gene, CDR1 is LNHDA and CDR2 is SQIVND (reference sequence). This CDR3 is 15 amino acids long. Seattle patients were enrolled during active infection and followed longitudinally. The clonotype was recovered from an older woman with COVID-19, enrolled during active disease. The chain has TRBV19 and TRBJ2-7, with TRBD1 matching 9 bases. What was sequenced was peripheral blood. This CDR3 is CASSILGQGTYEQYF. The CDR3 region has the DNA TGTGCCAGTAGTATTCTGGGACAGGGTACCTACGAGCAGTACTTC.